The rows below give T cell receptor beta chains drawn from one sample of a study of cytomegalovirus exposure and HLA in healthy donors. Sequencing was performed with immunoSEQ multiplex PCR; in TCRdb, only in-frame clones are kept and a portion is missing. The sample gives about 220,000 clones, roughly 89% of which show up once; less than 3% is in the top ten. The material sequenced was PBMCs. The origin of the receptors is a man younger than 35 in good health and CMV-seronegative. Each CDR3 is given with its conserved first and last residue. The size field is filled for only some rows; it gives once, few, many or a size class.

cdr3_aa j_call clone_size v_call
CASSLDRADTQYF TRBJ2-3 - TRBV5-1
CASSFSGGGELF TRBJ2-1 - TRBV5-6
CASSLLARSGELFF TRBJ2-2 - TRBV27
CASSLRTGIF TRBJ2-3 - TRBV19
CASSWETSSYNEQFF TRBJ2-1 - TRBV19
CASSESAGEYNEQFF TRBJ2-1 - TRBV9
CASSHVWTGQHYGYTF TRBJ1-2 - TRBV4-1
CASSLGGEGIQYF TRBJ2-4 - TRBV5-1
CASSQVVRGYEQYF TRBJ2-7 once TRBV4-3
CASIGGANYGYTF TRBJ1-2 few TRBV28
CASSRTTSLAFF TRBJ1-1 - TRBV14
CASSGGVAAEAFF TRBJ1-1 - TRBV9
CASGWTGTDTQYF TRBJ2-3 - TRBV5-6
CSGSAGLNEQFF TRBJ2-1 once TRBV29-1
CAGSGGSGAGEQYF TRBJ2-7 - TRBV28
CAWSWESEDEQFF TRBJ2-1 - TRBV30
CASTIGRTGNTIYF TRBJ1-3 once TRBV2
CASAQTDRNTIYF TRBJ1-3 - TRBV5-1
CATSTPKGHLNTEAFF TRBJ1-1 - TRBV15
CASSYERGTAYEQYF TRBJ2-7 - TRBV10-2
CSVEVAGNGELFF TRBJ2-2 - TRBV29-1
CATSSAPEGAYEQYF TRBJ2-7 - TRBV15
CASSLAGGIGSGNTIYF TRBJ1-3 - TRBV5-4
CASSQELAGELFF TRBJ2-2 - TRBV4-2
CASSSPELPGELFF TRBJ2-2 - TRBV5-1
CASGLDQPQHF TRBJ1-5 - TRBV6-6
CASSKGGSQSNEKLFF TRBJ1-4 - TRBV9
CASSLSGQGEGQFF TRBJ2-1 once TRBV10-2
CASSIEGQRETQYF TRBJ2-5 - TRBV19
CASSQDPRGGNQPQHF TRBJ1-5 - TRBV4-1
CASSSGQGPREQYF TRBJ2-7 - TRBV11-2
CASSHPPGQTPEKLFF TRBJ1-4 - TRBV23-1
CASSPPGGPSYEQYF TRBJ2-7 few TRBV18
CASRLRGGRTGSGANVLTF TRBJ2-6 - TRBV28
CASSTGQGAGELFF TRBJ2-2 once TRBV7-7
CATSRGTVRSGYEQYF TRBJ2-7 once TRBV15
CASRTGGNTGELFF TRBJ2-2 - TRBV2
CASSPGQRSTDTQYF TRBJ2-3 few TRBV18
CSVGGVSDGYTF TRBJ1-2 - TRBV29-1
CASSQGYQLAGGKFQETQYF TRBJ2-5 once TRBV4-2
CAMGPPNSPLHF TRBJ1-6 - TRBV10-3
CASSLQAGTQYF TRBJ2-3 - TRBV7-2